This note documents a single T cell receptor beta chain sequence. What it binds is not known. This sample's time point: patch test 1, 2 weeks after DPC sensitization. Specified treatment: therapeutic diphenylcyclopropenone sensitization with weekly scalp DPC. Germline V CDR1 and CDR2: DFQATT, SNEGSKA (reference sequence). CDR3 length equals 15 residues. The J segment lost 5 bases and the V segment lost 5 bases, leaving 10 bases of the junction unmatched. The data were obtained in a study of human T cells and chemical hapten exposure. General observations from the study: TCRs whose frequency exceeded 1 in 1000 remained the same following DPC sensitization. Expanded TCRs were compared with controls, and the expanded TCRs formed significantly more large CDR3 similarity clusters.

As processed by the authors: The median was around 89,000 TCRs per sample, ranging 23,224 to 690,600. TCRdb used MiXCR to reprocess the RACE reads, holding one entry per CDR3 protein. TCRdb assigned the V and J calls; the authors' analysis was not used. The sample comprises 80,000 to 95,000 distinct CDR3 sequences, around 10% of which are singletons, and 4% to 5.5% rests with the top ten. The gene calls are TRBV20-1 and TRBJ2-3; 10 bases map to TRBD1. Sample: whole blood, taken in connection with sensitization to the hapten diphenylcyclopropenone (DPC). This TCR was sampled from a woman between 45 and 60 years old with alopecia areata. Some clones in this sample may be carry-over from other donors' samples. The CDR3 DNA reads TGCAGTGCTCACAGAGGGACAGGGGACAAAGATACGCAGTATTTT. This codes for CSAHRGTGDKDTQYF.